Listed below are T cell receptor beta chains from one sample, sequenced in a study of response to subunit inactivated influenza vaccine. A single record per CDR3 protein comes from TCRdb applying MiXCR to the RT-PCR reads. This sample yields 500,000 to 650,000 distinct CDR3 sequences, of which approximately 7.7% are seen a single time; 13% belongs to the top ten. The material was PBMCs from blood, obtained less than 25 months after vaccination. The source is a man in his fifties or sixties who received an inactivated influenza vaccine. Each CDR3 is given with its conserved first and last residue. Each record gives: clone size, CDR3 length, V gene, J gene, D gene, CDR3 protein, CDR3 DNA. D genes are given only for firm matches. Not every row has a clone size; where given, it reads once, few, many or a size class.

size: few; length: 14; V: TRBV9; J: TRBJ1-2; D: NA; CDR3: CASSVFAENYGYTF; DNA: TGTGCCAGCAGCGTATTCGCGGAGAACTATGGCTACACCTTC
size: many; length: 14; V: TRBV4-3; J: TRBJ2-7; D: NA; CDR3: CASSQDLGEYEQYF; DNA: TGCGCCAGCAGCCAAGATTTAGGGGAATACGAGCAGTACTTC
size: few; length: 15; V: TRBV20-1; J: TRBJ2-2; D: NA; CDR3: CSARRAKGGTGELFF; DNA: TGCAGTGCTAGACGCGCCAAGGGGGGCACCGGGGAGCTGTTTTTT
size: few; length: 17; V: TRBV6-2/TRBV6-3; J: TRBJ1-1; D: TRBD1; CDR3: CASISGTGLFMNTEAFF; DNA: TGTGCCAGCATCTCCGGGACAGGTCTCTTCATGAACACTGAAGCTTTCTTT
size: many; length: 15; V: TRBV6-1; J: TRBJ2-3; D: TRBD1; CDR3: CASSPGDSATDTQYF; DNA: TGTGCCAGCAGCCCTGGGGACAGTGCGACAGATACGCAGTATTTT
size: NA; length: 15; V: TRBV5-5; J: TRBJ2-2; D: TRBD1; CDR3: CASSWGQTNTGELFF; DNA: TGTGCCAGCAGCTGGGGACAGACGAACACCGGGGAGCTGTTTTTT
size: NA; length: 12; V: TRBV7-8; J: TRBJ2-7; D: NA; CDR3: CASSKPSYEQYF; DNA: TGTGCCAGCAGCAAGCCCTCCTACGAGCAGTACTTC
size: NA; length: 12; V: TRBV25-1; J: TRBJ2-5; D: NA; CDR3: CASSELLETQYF; DNA: TGTGCCAGCAGTGAATTGTTGGAGACCCAGTACTTC
size: many; length: 14; V: TRBV20-1; J: TRBJ2-2; D: NA; CDR3: CSARSSRGTGELFF; DNA: TGCAGTGCTAGATCAAGCAGGGGCACCGGGGAGCTGTTTTTT
size: few; length: 14; V: TRBV3-1; J: TRBJ1-1; D: NA; CDR3: CASNIGHPNTEAFF; DNA: TGTGCCAGCAACATAGGACATCCTAACACTGAAGCTTTCTTT
size: many; length: 15; V: TRBV5-6; J: TRBJ1-5; D: NA; CDR3: CASSLGGISNQPQHF; DNA: TGTGCCAGCAGCTTGGGAGGGATTAGCAATCAGCCCCAGCATTTT
size: many; length: 13; V: TRBV10-3; J: TRBJ1-2; D: NA; CDR3: CAISDPTAYGYTF; DNA: TGTGCCATATCGGATCCCACGGCCTATGGCTACACCTTC
size: NA; length: 14; V: TRBV29-1; J: TRBJ2-5; D: TRBD1; CDR3: CSVGGDRGTETQYF; DNA: TGCAGCGTTGGAGGGGACAGGGGGACAGAGACCCAGTACTTC
size: many; length: 14; V: TRBV5-1; J: TRBJ2-1; D: TRBD2; CDR3: CASSFASGGHEQFF; DNA: TGCGCCAGCAGCTTCGCTAGCGGGGGTCATGAGCAGTTCTTC
size: few; length: 13; V: TRBV19; J: TRBJ1-1; D: TRBD1; CDR3: CASSQGAMTEAFF; DNA: TGTGCCAGTAGTCAGGGGGCGATGACTGAAGCTTTCTTT
size: many; length: 15; V: TRBV27; J: TRBJ2-6; D: NA; CDR3: CASKQRASGANVLTF; DNA: TGTGCCAGCAAGCAACGGGCCTCTGGGGCCAACGTCCTGACTTTC
size: NA; length: 12; V: TRBV10-3; J: TRBJ2-2; D: NA; CDR3: CATTRRTGELFF; DNA: TGTGCCACCACCAGGAGGACCGGGGAGCTGTTTTTT
size: few; length: 16; V: TRBV24-1; J: TRBJ2-3; D: NA; CDR3: CATSEPTMTGTDTQYF; DNA: TGTGCCACCAGTGAACCTACTATGACTGGCACAGATACGCAGTATTTT
size: NA; length: 14; V: TRBV14; J: TRBJ2-1; D: TRBD2; CDR3: CASRASSGRGEQFF; DNA: TGTGCCAGCAGAGCCTCTAGCGGGAGGGGTGAGCAGTTCTTC
size: NA; length: 15; V: TRBV6-1; J: TRBJ2-3; D: NA; CDR3: CASSVVRESTDTQYF; DNA: TGTGCCAGCAGTGTTGTCAGGGAGAGCACAGATACGCAGTATTTT
size: few; length: 17; V: TRBV4-2; J: TRBJ2-2; D: NA; CDR3: CASSQDPWTANTGELFF; DNA: TGTGCCAGCAGCCAAGACCCGTGGACAGCAAACACCGGGGAGCTGTTTTTT
size: many; length: 12; V: TRBV3-1; J: TRBJ2-5; D: TRBD1; CDR3: CASRGGRETQYF; DNA: TGTGCCAGCAGAGGGGGCCGAGAGACCCAGTACTTC
size: few; length: 15; V: TRBV7-2; J: TRBJ2-3; D: NA; CDR3: CASSLMVTSTDTQYF; DNA: TGTGCCAGCAGCTTAATGGTTACTAGCACAGATACGCAGTATTTT
size: few; length: 14; V: TRBV6-1; J: TRBJ2-7; D: NA; CDR3: CASCMPGQLLGQYF; DNA: TGTGCCAGCTGCATGCCGGGACAACTATTAGGGCAGTACTTC
size: NA; length: 14; V: TRBV29-1; J: TRBJ2-3; D: NA; CDR3: CSVSGGRRTDTQYF; DNA: TGCAGCGTTTCCGGAGGACGACGGACAGATACGCAGTATTTT
size: NA; length: 14; V: TRBV9; J: TRBJ2-7; D: NA; CDR3: CASSVGQPLGEQYF; DNA: TGTGCCAGCAGCGTAGGACAGCCATTGGGGGAGCAGTACTTC
size: NA; length: 14; V: TRBV11-2; J: TRBJ2-7; D: TRBD1; CDR3: CASSLRTGSYEQYF; DNA: TGTGCCAGCAGCTTGAGGACAGGCTCCTACGAGCAGTACTTC
size: NA; length: 13; V: TRBV6-2/TRBV6-3; J: TRBJ2-3; D: NA; CDR3: CASSAMLFDTQYF; DNA: TGTGCCAGCAGTGCTATGTTATTTGATACGCAGTATTTT
size: few; length: 14; V: TRBV5-1; J: TRBJ2-1; D: TRBD2; CDR3: CASATSGPDNEQFF; DNA: TGCGCCAGCGCGACTAGCGGGCCCGACAATGAGCAGTTCTTC
size: few; length: 16; V: TRBV6-5; J: TRBJ2-2; D: NA; CDR3: CASSFAGTGVSGELFF; DNA: TGTGCCAGCAGTTTCGCCGGGACTGGAGTATCCGGGGAGCTGTTTTTT
size: few; length: 15; V: TRBV28; J: TRBJ2-2; D: TRBD2; CDR3: CASYGGGSNTGELFF; DNA: TGTGCCAGCTACGGGGGGGGGTCGAACACCGGGGAGCTGTTTTTT
size: few; length: 16; V: TRBV5-1; J: TRBJ2-1; D: TRBD2; CDR3: CASSLGGGSGFNEQFF; DNA: TGCGCCAGCAGCTTGGGGGGCGGGAGTGGTTTCAATGAGCAGTTCTTC
size: few; length: 15; V: TRBV7-9; J: TRBJ2-5; D: TRBD2; CDR3: CASSVLAGRQETQYF; DNA: TGTGCCAGCAGCGTACTAGCGGGGAGGCAAGAGACCCAGTACTTC
size: few; length: 15; V: TRBV20-1; J: TRBJ2-4; D: NA; CDR3: CSARDQWWAKNIQYF; DNA: TGCAGTGCTAGAGATCAGTGGTGGGCCAAAAACATTCAGTACTTC
size: many; length: 13; V: TRBV3-1; J: TRBJ2-7; D: NA; CDR3: CASSAQLGYEQYF; DNA: TGTGCCAGCAGCGCCCAACTCGGCTACGAGCAGTACTTC
size: few; length: 16; V: TRBV12-3/TRBV12-4; J: TRBJ1-3; D: NA; CDR3: CASSSLAVRSGNTIYF; DNA: TGTGCCAGCAGTTCCCTCGCAGTCAGGTCTGGAAACACCATATATTTT
size: few; length: 13; V: TRBV5-5; J: TRBJ2-7; D: NA; CDR3: CASSLAQGEEQYF; DNA: TGTGCCAGCAGCTTGGCCCAGGGTGAAGAGCAGTACTTC
size: NA; length: 14; V: TRBV5-1; J: TRBJ2-1; D: TRBD2; CDR3: CASGSGGLSNEQFF; DNA: TGCGCCAGCGGGTCGGGAGGTTTAAGCAATGAGCAGTTCTTC
size: many; length: 14; V: TRBV3-1; J: TRBJ2-5; D: NA; CDR3: CASSQVPGQETQYF; DNA: TGTGCCAGCAGCCAAGTGCCAGGCCAAGAGACCCAGTACTTC
size: many; length: 13; V: TRBV18; J: TRBJ1-2; D: NA; CDR3: CASSLITNYGYTF; DNA: TGTGCCAGCTCACTGATAACTAACTATGGCTACACCTTC
size: NA; length: 13; V: TRBV7-9; J: TRBJ1-2; D: NA; CDR3: CASSQQGSYGYTF; DNA: TGTGCCAGCAGCCAACAGGGTTCCTATGGCTACACCTTC